The clone carrying this T cell receptor beta chain has at least ten counts. The antigen is not known. This entry belongs to a study of CD8 T cells in ankylosing spondylitis. Study-level results: Disease-linked clones had a CD8+ phenotype and relatively low frequency in peripheral blood. There was a TCR beta motif, made of several highly homologous variants, that appeared characteristic of ankylosing spondylitis blood.

A single record per CDR3 protein comes from TCRdb applying MiXCR to the 5' RACE reads. The table has 700,000 to 850,000 distinct CDR3 sequences, around 11% seen once. The germline CDR1 and CDR2 sequences are SGHKS and YYEKEE (reference sequence). Trimming removed 0 bases from V and 10 bases from J, with 5 bases in between. CDR3 length equals 11 residues. The source material was blood, either unsorted or a sorted T cell fraction (not recorded which). The clonotype originates from a male donor with ankylosing spondylitis. This rearrangement joins TRBV5-5 to TRBJ2-1, with unresolved D. In nucleotides, the CDR3 is TGTGCCAGCAGCTTGGTGGGAGAGCAGTTCTTC. Amino acids: CASSLVGEQFF.